Shown below are 10 T cell receptor beta chains from a single sample sequenced in a study of patients and donors after allogeneic stem cell transplantation. TCRdb re-derived calls from the RT-PCR reads in MiXCR, one entry per CDR3 protein. Here the sample spans roughly 250,000 distinct CDR3 sequences, approximately 14% being singletons. Source material: blood, either unsorted or a sorted T cell fraction (not recorded which). These receptors all stem from a human donor who was either an allogeneic HSCT recipient or a stem cell or donor lymphocyte infusion donor (not recorded which). It is not recorded whose cells these are; they may come from a transplant donor.

The V call is TRBV5-1, the J call TRBJ2-1; 10 bases are a match to TRBD2. CDR1 and CDR2 (germline): SGHRS, YFSETQ. V lost 4 bases and J lost 4; bases outside the gene matches: 5. The CDR3 covers 15 residues. The chain's CDR3 is CASSTTSGVYNEQFF. The CDR3 DNA reads TGCGCCAGCAGCACAACTAGCGGGGTTTACAATGAGCAGTTCTTC.

This rearrangement joins TRBV5-1 to TRBJ1-1; 7 bases fit TRBD1. The J segment lost 5 bases and the V segment lost 4 bases, leaving 11 bases of the junction unmatched. The CDR3 length is 15 residues. Per germline, CDR1 SGHRS and CDR2 YFSETQ. CDR3: CASSQVASGGTEAFF. Here the CDR3 DNA reads TGCGCCAGCAGCCAGGTGGCCTCAGGGGGAACTGAAGCTTTCTTT.

For this clonotype: A much larger clone is a single base away; this may be a read error. The gene calls are TRBV12-3 or TRBV12-4 and TRBJ2-5; 12 nucleotides line up with TRBD2. The CDR3 is made up of 15 amino acids. Here the CDR3 reads CASSLLAGGPEIQYF. CDR3 in DNA: TGTGCCAGCAGTTTACTAGCGGGAGGGCCAGAGATCCAGTACTTC.

This rearrangement joins TRBV29-1 to TRBJ2-5; D is possibly TRBD2 (7 bases). Trimming removed 3 bases from V and 5 bases from J, with 22 bases in between. Germline CDR1 reads SQVTM; CDR2 reads ANQGSEA. The CDR3 sequence is 16 residues long. CDR3 in amino acids: CSVDRPGTGGGETQYF. DNA of the CDR3: TGCAGCGTTGATCGCCCGGGGACGGGGGGCGGGGAGACCCAGTACTTC. Combining the CDR3 with reference TRBV29-1 and TRBJ2-5 gives the whole variable domain SAVISQKPSRDICQRGTSLTIQCQVDSQVTMMFWYRQQPGQSLTLIATANQGSEATYESGFVIDKFPISRPNLTFSTLTVSNMSPEDSSIYLCSVDRPGTGGGETQYFGPGTRLLVL.

This clonotype was counted at least ten times. The J gene is TRBJ2-3, the V gene TRBV4-2, with TRBD2 as a possible D gene (7 bases). V lost 1 base and J 6 bases, leaving 11 bases between the germline ends. Germline CDR1 reads LGHNA; CDR2 reads YNFKEQ. The CDR3 has 14 residues. The CDR3 protein is CASSQGRGGDTQYF. CDR3 DNA: TGTGCCAGCAGCCAAGGGAGGGGGGGTGATACGCAGTATTTT.

In its sample, this clonotype was seen a few times. This sequence joins TRBV20-1 and TRBJ1-2; D not resolved. The CDR3 has 12 amino acids. Trimming removed 0 bases at V and 4 bases at J, with 6 bases between. CDR1 and CDR2 from the germline V gene are DFQATT and SNEGSKA (reference sequence). CDR3 nucleotide sequence: TGCAGTGCTAGAGATCACCTCTATGGCTACACCTTC. Protein: CSARDHLYGYTF.

This clonotype was counted at least ten times. The chain joins TRBV9 to TRBJ2-4, with D unclear. V was shortened by 1 base and J by 1 base, with 9 bases between the two germline ends. This CDR3 region has 15 residues. Germline CDR1 and CDR2: SGDLS and YYNGEE. The CDR3 is CASSVTGVAKNIQYF. The DNA for the CDR3 is TGTGCCAGCAGCGTAACCGGAGTGGCCAAAAACATTCAGTACTTC.

This clonotype was observed many times. The chain links TRBV2 to TRBJ2-2; 14 bases agree with TRBD2. V gave up 6 bases and J gave up 6 bases; unmatched junction bases: 6. This CDR3 spans 16 amino acids. The germline CDR1 and CDR2 sequences are SNHLY and FYNNEI. The CDR3 here is CASRAGLAGVAGELFF. CDR3 sequence (DNA): TGTGCCAGCAGAGCGGGACTAGCGGGAGTAGCCGGGGAGCTGTTTTTT.

This clonotype was recorded a few times. The chain joins TRBV7-3 to TRBJ2-1; 8 positions match TRBD2. The ends lost 3 bases at V and 8 bases at J; junction bases unmatched: 6. The CDR3 loop spans 14 amino acids. CDR1 is SGHTA and CDR2 is FQGTGA in the germline V gene. CDR3 region: CASSFGGGRYEQFF. The CDR3 DNA reads as TGTGCCAGCAGCTTCGGGGGGGGGCGATATGAGCAGTTCTTC.

This clonotype has a count of ten or more. V and J are TRBV12-3 or TRBV12-4 and TRBJ1-6, with D perhaps TRBD1 (5 bases). The CDR3 loop spans 14 amino acids. Trimming took 4 bases from V and 5 from J, leaving 9 bases between them. The CDR3 DNA follows: TGTGCCAGCAGTTCGGGACGTAATAATTCACCCCTCCACTTT. It yields the protein CASSSGRNNSPLHF.